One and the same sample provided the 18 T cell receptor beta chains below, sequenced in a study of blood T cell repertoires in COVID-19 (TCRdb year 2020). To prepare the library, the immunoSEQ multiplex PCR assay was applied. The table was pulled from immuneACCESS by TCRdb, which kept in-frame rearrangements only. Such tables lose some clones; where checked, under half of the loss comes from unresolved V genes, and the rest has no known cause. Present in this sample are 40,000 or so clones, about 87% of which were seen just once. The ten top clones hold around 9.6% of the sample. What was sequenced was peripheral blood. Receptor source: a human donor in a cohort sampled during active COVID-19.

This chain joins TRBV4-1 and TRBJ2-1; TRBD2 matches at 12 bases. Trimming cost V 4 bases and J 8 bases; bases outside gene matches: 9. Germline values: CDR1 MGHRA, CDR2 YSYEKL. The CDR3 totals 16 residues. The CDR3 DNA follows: TGCGCCAGCAGCCCTCCCCTAGCGGGAGGGCCGTATGAGCAGTTCTTC. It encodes CASSPPLAGGPYEQFF.

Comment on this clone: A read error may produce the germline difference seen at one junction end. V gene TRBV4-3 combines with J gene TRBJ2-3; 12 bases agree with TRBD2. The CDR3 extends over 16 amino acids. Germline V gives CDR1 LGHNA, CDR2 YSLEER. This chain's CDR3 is CASSQSLTSGGALAHF. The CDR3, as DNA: TGCGCCAGCAGCCAATCCTTGACTAGCGGGGGTGCCCTAGCGCATTTT.

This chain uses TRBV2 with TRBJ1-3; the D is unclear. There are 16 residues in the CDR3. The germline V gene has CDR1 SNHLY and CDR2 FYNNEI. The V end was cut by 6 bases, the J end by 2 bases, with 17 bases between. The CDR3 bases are TGTGCCAGCAGACCCACGAGGAAGTTGCCTGGAAACACCATATATTTT. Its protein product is CASRPTRKLPGNTIYF.

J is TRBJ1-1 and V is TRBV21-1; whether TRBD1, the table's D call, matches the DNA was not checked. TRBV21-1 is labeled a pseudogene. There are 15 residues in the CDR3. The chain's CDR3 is CASSKGQIENTEAFF. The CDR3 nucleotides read TGTGCCAGCAGCAAGGGACAGATAGAGAACACTGAAGCTTTCTTT.

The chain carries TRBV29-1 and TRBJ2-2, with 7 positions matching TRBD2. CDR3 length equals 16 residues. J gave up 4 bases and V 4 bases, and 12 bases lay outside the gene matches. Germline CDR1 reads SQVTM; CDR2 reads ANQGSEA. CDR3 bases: TGCAGCGTTGCTTTGTCGGGGGGAACCGGCACCGGGGAGCTGTTTTTT. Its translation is CSVALSGGTGTGELFF.

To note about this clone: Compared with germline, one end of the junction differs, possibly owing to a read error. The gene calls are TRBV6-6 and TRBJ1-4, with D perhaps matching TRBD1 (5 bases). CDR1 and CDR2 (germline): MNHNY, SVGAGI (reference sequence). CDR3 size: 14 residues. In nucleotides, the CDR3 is TGTGCCAGCAGATTGACAGTGTCGGGTGAAGAACTGTTTTTT. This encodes CASRLTVSGEELFF.

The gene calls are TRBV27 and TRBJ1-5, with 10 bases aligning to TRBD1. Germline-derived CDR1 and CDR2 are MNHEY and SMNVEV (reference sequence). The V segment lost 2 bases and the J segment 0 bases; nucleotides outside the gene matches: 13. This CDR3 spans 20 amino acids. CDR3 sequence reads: CASSLRGTGAGENSNQPQHF. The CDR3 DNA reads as TGTGCCAGCAGTTTACGTGGGACAGGGGCGGGGGAAAATAGCAATCAGCCCCAGCATTTT.

CDR3 residues: CASSLGVSGKGVEQYF. As DNA, the CDR3 is TGTGCCAGCAGCTTAGGTGTTAGCGGGAAGGGGGTCGAGCAGTACTTC. The rearrangement links TRBV7-8 to TRBJ2-7; 8 nucleotides line up with TRBD2. This CDR3 has 16 residues. Trimming cost V 1 base and J 6 bases; bases outside gene matches: 11. Germline V gene lookup returns CDR1 SGHVS and CDR2 FQNEAQ.

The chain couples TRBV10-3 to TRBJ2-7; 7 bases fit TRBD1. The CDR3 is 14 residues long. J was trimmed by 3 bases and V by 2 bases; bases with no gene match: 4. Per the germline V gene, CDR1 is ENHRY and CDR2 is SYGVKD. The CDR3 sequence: CAISERTGVYEQYF. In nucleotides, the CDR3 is TGTGCCATCAGTGAGAGAACAGGGGTCTACGAGCAGTACTTC.

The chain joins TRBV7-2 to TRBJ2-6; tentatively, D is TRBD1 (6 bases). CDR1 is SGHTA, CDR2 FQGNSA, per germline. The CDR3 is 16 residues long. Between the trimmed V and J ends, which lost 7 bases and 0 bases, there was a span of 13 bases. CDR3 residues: CASIRTGSSGANVLTF. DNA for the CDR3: TGTGCCAGCATCCGAACAGGGAGCTCTGGGGCCAACGTCCTGACTTTC.

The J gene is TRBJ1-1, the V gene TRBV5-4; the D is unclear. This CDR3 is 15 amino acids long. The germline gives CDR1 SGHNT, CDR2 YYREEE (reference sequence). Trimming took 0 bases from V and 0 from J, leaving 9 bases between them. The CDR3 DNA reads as TGTGCCAGCAGCTTGGAGATAGCAATGAACACTGAAGCTTTCTTT. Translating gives CASSLEIAMNTEAFF.

The CDR3 bases are TGCGCCAGCAGCGGGGGACTAGCGCTAAACACAGATACGCAGTATTTT. Amino acids: CASSGGLALNTDTQYF. The chain recombines TRBV5-1 with TRBJ2-3; 10 bases line up with TRBD2. The V gene end was trimmed by 4 bases and the J gene end by 2 bases; junction bases not matched to a gene: 7. This CDR3 region has 16 residues. From germline, CDR1 is SGHRS and CDR2 YFSETQ.

The CDR3 loop reads CASGLGQGWANEQFF. The CDR3 DNA follows: TGTGCTAGTGGTTTGGGGCAGGGATGGGCCAATGAGCAGTTCTTC. This sequence joins TRBV12-5 and TRBJ2-1; the D gene is possibly TRBD1 (5 bases). Between the trimmed V and J ends, which lost 1 base and 6 bases, there was a span of 13 bases. The CDR3 loop spans 15 amino acids. CDR1 and CDR2 from the germline V gene are LGHNT and FRNRAP.

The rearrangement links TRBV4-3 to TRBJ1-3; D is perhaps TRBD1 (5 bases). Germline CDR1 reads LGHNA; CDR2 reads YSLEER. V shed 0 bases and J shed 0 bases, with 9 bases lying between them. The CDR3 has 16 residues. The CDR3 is CASSQDLGGSGNTIYF. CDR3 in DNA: TGCGCCAGCAGCCAAGATTTGGGGGGCTCTGGAAACACCATATATTTT.

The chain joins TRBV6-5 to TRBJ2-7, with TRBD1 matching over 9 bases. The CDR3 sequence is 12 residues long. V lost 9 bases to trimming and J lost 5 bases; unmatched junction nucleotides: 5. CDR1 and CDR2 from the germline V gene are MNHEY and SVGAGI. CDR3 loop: CASLGQGHEQYF. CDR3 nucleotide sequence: TGTGCCAGTCTCGGACAGGGGCACGAGCAGTACTTC.

Here the CDR3 DNA reads TGTGCCAGCAGTGAATCAGGACAGGGCAATTCACCCCTCCACTTT. This sequence encodes CASSESGQGNSPLHF. This chain links TRBV6-1 with TRBJ1-6; 8 bases align to TRBD1. V dropped 2 bases and J dropped 7; count of bases not matched to a gene: 4. The length of the CDR3 is 15 residues. The germline CDR1 and CDR2 sequences are MNHNS and SASEGT.

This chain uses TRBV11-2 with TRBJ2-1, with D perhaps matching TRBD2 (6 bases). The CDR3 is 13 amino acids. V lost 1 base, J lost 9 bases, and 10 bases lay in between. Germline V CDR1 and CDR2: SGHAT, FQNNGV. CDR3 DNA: TGTGCCAGCAGCTTAGTACTAGCCGGTGAGCAGTTCTTC. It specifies CASSLVLAGEQFF.

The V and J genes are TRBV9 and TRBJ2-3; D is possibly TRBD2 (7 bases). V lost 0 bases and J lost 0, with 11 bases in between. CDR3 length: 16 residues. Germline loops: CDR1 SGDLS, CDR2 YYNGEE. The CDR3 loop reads CASSVDGGASTDTQYF. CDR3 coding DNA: TGTGCCAGCAGCGTAGATGGGGGGGCCAGCACAGATACGCAGTATTTT.